Given below is one T cell receptor beta chain in context. Antigen unknown. CD8 cells classed as naive were CD45RO-negative and positively selected for CCR7, excluding terminally differentiated effector memory CD45RA+ cells. Deletions cut 2 bases from V and 5 bases from J, with 16 bases between. The CDR3 is 15 amino acids. Germline V gene sequence: CDR1 SEHNR, CDR2 FQNEAQ (reference sequence). This entry belongs to a study of shared clonotypes between healthy human individuals. The overall study: A couple of women and three men aged 18 to 49 served as donors. Study findings and constraints: How much donors shared clonotypes was expected to be affected by sequencing depth. Generation probabilities of non-shared clonotypes were lower (relative to those shared by all four donors).

DNA at around 200 ng, tens of thousands of T cell genomes, went into sorted-subset replicate PCRs. Only in-frame clones appear in the TCRdb table, and some are missing; sequencing was by immunoSEQ multiplex PCR. Of around 580,000 clones listed, roughly 98% were seen once; the top ten hold 0.3% to 0.35%. Sequencing was done on a sample of naive CD8+ T cells sorted from blood. The receptor comes from a young man in good health. V usage is TRBV7-9 and J usage is TRBJ2-7; D ambiguous. The CDR3 protein is CASSLTSPGKNEQYF. The CDR3 DNA reads TGTGCCAGCAGCTTAACAAGTCCAGGAAAGAACGAGCAGTACTTC.